This entry lists 21 T cell receptor beta chains sequenced from one sample in a study of blood T cell repertoires in COVID-19. The assay was immunoSEQ multiplex PCR, and TCRdb's table has in-frame clones only and misses some. The table has about 130,000 clones, around 81% seen once. Material: peripheral blood. These receptors originate from a man aged 35 to 55 with active or convalescent COVID-19.

The chain uses TRBV6-2 or TRBV6-3 and TRBJ2-5, with TRBD2 matching over 11 bases. V trimming: 6 bases; J trimming: 5 bases; junction bases outside the gene matches: 8. In germline, CDR1 is MNHEY, CDR2 SVGEGT. The CDR3 totals 15 residues. The CDR3 spells CASRPSGGMAETQYF. Here the CDR3 DNA reads TGTGCCAGCAGACCTAGCGGGGGGATGGCGGAGACCCAGTACTTC.

The gene calls are TRBV19 and TRBJ2-5; tentative D call: TRBD2 (5 bases). The CDR3 contains 15 residues. V dropped 1 base and J dropped 0 bases, with 9 bases sitting between them. CDR1 is LNHDA, CDR2 SQIVND, per germline (reference sequence). CDR3 region: CASSIGGLDQETQYF. Here the CDR3 DNA reads TGTGCCAGTAGTATAGGAGGACTCGACCAAGAGACCCAGTACTTC. The full variable domain, in which reference TRBV19 and TRBJ2-5 provide the parts outside the CDR3, is DGGITQSPKYLFRKEGQNVTLSCEQNLNHDAMYWYRQDPGQGLRLIYYSQIVNDFQKGDIAEGYSVSREKKESFPLTVTSAQKNPTAFYLCASSIGGLDQETQYFGPGTRLLVL.

The chain recombines TRBV14 with TRBJ2-1; unclear D gene. CDR3 size: 14 residues. CDR1 is SGHDN and CDR2 is FVKESK in the germline V gene. V lost 3 bases to trimming and J lost 9 bases, with 15 bases between them. DNA of the CDR3: TGTGCCAGCAGCCAGCACTCACTACTGGGTGAGCAGTTCTTC. Amino acid sequence: CASSQHSLLGEQFF.

The chain links TRBV24-1 to TRBJ2-3; TRBD2 matches at 7 bases. Germline V gene data show CDR1 as KGHDR and CDR2 as SFDVKD. The CDR3 loop spans 14 amino acids. The V gene end was trimmed by 9 bases and the J gene end by 3 bases; junction bases not matched to a gene: 8. The CDR3, as DNA: TGTGCCACCTCTGGGGGGGGAGAAACAGATACGCAGTATTTT. Translated: CATSGGGETDTQYF.

This clone was picked up a small number of times. This sequence joins TRBV4-3 and TRBJ1-1; D remains ambiguous. Germline assignment: CDR1 LGHNA and CDR2 YSLEER. CDR3 length: 14 amino acids. V was pared by 1 base and J by 0 bases, with 6 bases between. The CDR3 spells CASSQGPVNTEAFF. The DNA of the CDR3 is TGCGCCAGCAGCCAAGGTCCAGTGAACACTGAAGCTTTCTTT.

This clone was found once. V and J are TRBV6-6 and TRBJ1-1; 7 bases map to TRBD1. CDR1 is MNHNY and CDR2 is SVGAGI in the germline V gene (reference sequence). CDR3 length equals 13 residues. V lost 2 bases, J lost 8 bases, and 5 bases stayed unmatched. The CDR3 reads CASSYRQGGEAFF. The CDR3 region has the DNA TGTGCCAGCAGTTACCGACAGGGAGGAGAAGCTTTCTTT.

This clone is labeled as medium-sized (0.01 to 0.1%). V is TRBV24-1 and J is TRBJ2-5; TRBD2 agrees at 10 bases. Losses at the gene ends were 3 bases for V and 3 bases for J; bases not matched to a gene: 6. The CDR3 is 16 residues long. CDR1 is KGHDR, CDR2 SFDVKD, per germline. CDR3 region: CATSDPETSGEETQYF. The CDR3 DNA reads TGTGCCACCAGTGATCCCGAAACTAGCGGGGAAGAGACCCAGTACTTC.

V is TRBV12-5 and J is TRBJ2-1; tentative D call: TRBD2 (6 bases). The CDR3 sequence is 17 residues long. Between the trimmed V and J ends, which lost 1 base and 1 base, there was a span of 14 bases. Germline CDR1 LGHNT, CDR2 FRNRAP. CDR3 coding DNA: TGTGCTAGTGGTTTGGGGGGAGGAAGCGGGTCCTACAATGAGCAGTTCTTC. This codes for CASGLGGGSGSYNEQFF.

The V call is TRBV5-4, the J call TRBJ1-1, with D unclear. The CDR3 length is 15 residues. The V and J ends lost 1 base and 0 bases respectively, with 10 bases between them. From germline, CDR1 is SGHNT and CDR2 YYREEE (reference sequence). CDR3 protein: CASSLPETMNTEAFF. The CDR3 nucleotides read TGTGCCAGCAGCTTGCCGGAAACTATGAACACTGAAGCTTTCTTT.

The chain uses TRBV3-1 (or the pseudogene TRBV3-2) and TRBJ2-2, with a possible D match to TRBD2 (5 bases). The CDR3 covers 18 residues. The germline CDR1 and CDR2 sequences are LGHDT and YNNKEL (reference sequence). Trimming pared 4 bases from V and 4 bases from J, leaving 22 bases between. CDR3 bases: TGTGCCAGCAGCCCCAATCGCCGGACTCAAGGGATCACCGGGGAGCTGTTTTTT. Amino acid sequence: CASSPNRRTQGITGELFF.

This rearrangement joins TRBV19 to TRBJ2-1; 11 nucleotides match TRBD2. The CDR3 runs 17 residues. Losses at the gene ends were 2 bases for V and 2 bases for J; bases not matched to a gene: 5. Germline CDR1 is LNHDA and CDR2 is SQIVND (reference sequence). The CDR3 sequence: CASSIRGLAVAYNEQFF. The CDR3 nucleotides are TGTGCCAGTAGTATACGGGGACTAGCGGTGGCCTACAATGAGCAGTTCTTC.

V and J are TRBV27 and TRBJ1-6; TRBD1 matches 9 bases. The length of the CDR3 is 16 residues. V shed 5 bases, J shed 6 bases, and the junction held 8 bases outside the gene matches. Germline V lookup: CDR1 MNHEY, CDR2 SMNVEV (reference sequence). CDR3 amino acids: CASSKGRQGVNSPLHF. DNA for the CDR3: TGTGCCAGCAGTAAAGGGAGACAGGGGGTTAATTCACCCCTCCACTTT.

The chain uses TRBV6-5 and TRBJ1-1; D is possibly TRBD1 (5 bases). CDR1 and CDR2 from the germline V gene are MNHEY and SVGAGI. This CDR3 contains 13 residues. Trimming cost V 8 bases and J 2 bases, with 12 bases left between them. The CDR3 bases are TGTGCCAGCGGGGGGACGGTCAACACTGAAGCTTTCTTT. It encodes CASGGTVNTEAFF.

The CDR3: CASSQEGAGGTYGYTF. The CDR3 bases are TGTGCCAGCAGCCAAGAAGGGGCAGGGGGAACCTATGGCTACACCTTC. V is TRBV3-1 (or the pseudogene TRBV3-2) and J is TRBJ1-2; 7 bases match TRBD1. This CDR3 has 16 amino acids. V was clipped by 0 bases and J by 4 bases; unmatched bases: 8. CDR1 and CDR2 (germline): LGHDT, YNNKEL (reference sequence).

This sequence joins TRBV18 and TRBJ2-2, with D possibly TRBD2 on 6 matching bases. In germline, CDR1 is KGHSH, CDR2 LQKENI. V was clipped by 6 bases and J by 0 bases, with 26 bases between them. The CDR3 loop spans 20 amino acids. This CDR3 reads CASSPIILADAGTNTGELFF. The CDR3 coding sequence is TGTGCCAGCTCCCCCATTATCTTAGCGGACGCGGGGACGAACACCGGGGAGCTGTTTTTT.

The chain recombines TRBV5-5 with TRBJ2-1, with TRBD2 matching over 7 bases. The germline V gene has CDR1 SGHKS and CDR2 YYEKEE (reference sequence). The CDR3 runs 13 residues. V shed 1 base and J 6 bases; nucleotides not matched to a gene: 1. This CDR3 is CASSLWGGNEQFF. In DNA, the CDR3 is TGTGCCAGCAGCTTGTGGGGGGGCAATGAGCAGTTCTTC.

The chain carries TRBV6-5 and TRBJ1-5, with D perhaps matching TRBD1 (6 bases). Trimming shortened V by 7 bases and J by 3 bases, and 13 bases separated the two germline ends. The CDR3 runs to 14 residues. Germline CDR1 is MNHEY and CDR2 is SVGAGI. CDR3 sequence: CASIVTGFNQPQHF. The CDR3 DNA reads TGTGCCAGCATTGTCACAGGGTTCAATCAGCCCCAGCATTTT.

The chain uses TRBV3-1 (or the pseudogene TRBV3-2) and TRBJ2-3, with TRBD2 identical over 11 bases. Germline V gene lookup returns CDR1 LGHDT and CDR2 YNNKEL (reference sequence). This CDR3 contains 15 residues. Trimming at V came to 7 bases and at J to 2 bases, leaving 5 bases not matched to a gene. CDR3 sequence: CASKYSGGATDTQYF. CDR3 nucleotide sequence: TGTGCCAGCAAATATAGCGGGGGGGCCACAGATACGCAGTATTTT.

The V and J genes are TRBV7-2 and TRBJ2-5; D is possibly TRBD2 (5 bases). V was shortened by 5 bases and J by 5 bases, with 9 bases between the two germline ends. Germline CDR1 reads SGHTA; CDR2 reads FQGNSA. The CDR3 has 12 residues. The CDR3 sequence: CASSRPGETQYF. The DNA of the CDR3 is TGTGCCAGCAGCCGGCCGGGGGAGACCCAGTACTTC.

The chain links TRBV10-3 to TRBJ2-7; TRBD2 agrees at 9 bases. Germline V gene data show CDR1 as ENHRY and CDR2 as SYGVKD. Germline trimming cut 6 bases from V and 0 bases from J; bases unmatched to any gene: 15. The CDR3 is 18 residues long. The CDR3 protein is CAISPGGSGGKISYEQYF. DNA for the CDR3: TGTGCCATCAGCCCCGGGGGTAGCGGGGGTAAGATCTCCTACGAGCAGTACTTC.

This rearrangement joins TRBV6-4 to TRBJ1-4; 9 nucleotides match TRBD1. The junction had 6 bases not matched to a gene; V was cut back by 3 bases and J by 4 bases. The CDR3 has 16 residues. The germline V gene has CDR1 MRHNA and CDR2 SNTAGT. This CDR3 reads CASSERPGQGNEKLFF. The CDR3 DNA follows: TGTGCCAGCAGTGAGCGACCGGGACAGGGTAATGAAAAACTGTTTTTT.